These 14 T cell receptor beta chains share one sample of origin, sequenced in a study of T cell repertoires in cytomegalovirus infection. TCRdb used MiXCR to reprocess the reads, holding one entry per CDR3 protein. The data hold roughly 280,000 distinct CDR3 sequences, with 9.1% observed a single time. Material for sequencing was PBMCs. Receptors were obtained from a human donor in good health (CMV status not recorded). Some clones in this sample may be carry-over from other donors' samples.

This clonotype was seen many times. The CDR3 DNA follows: TGTGCCAGCGTGCGGGGAACTAATGAAAAACTGTTTTTT. Protein sequence: CASVRGTNEKLFF. V gene TRBV6-1 combines with J gene TRBJ1-4; no definite D call. This CDR3 has 13 residues. The germline V and J ends were trimmed by 8 bases and 1 base, with 8 bases remaining between them. The germline gives CDR1 MNHNS, CDR2 SASEGT.

This clonotype was seen only a few times. The gene calls are TRBV4-3 and TRBJ2-5; no definite D call. The V end was cut by 0 bases, the J end by 3 bases, with 14 bases between. This CDR3 has 16 amino acids. Per germline, CDR1 LGHNA and CDR2 YSLEER. CDR3 in DNA: TGCGCCAGCAGCCAAGATCTATTGAGGCAGGAAGAGACCCAGTACTTC. It codes for CASSQDLLRQEETQYF.

In this sample, this clonotype turned up a few times. The V call is TRBV20-1, the J call TRBJ1-2, with D possibly TRBD1 on 6 matching bases. Per the germline V gene, CDR1 is DFQATT and CDR2 is SNEGSKA (reference sequence). This CDR3 contains 13 residues. Between the trimmed V and J ends, which lost 5 bases and 6 bases, there was a span of 16 bases. The CDR3 DNA follows: TGCAGTGCTTCTCTCAGGGGTGTAGATGGCTACACCTTC. It codes for CSASLRGVDGYTF.

This clonotype was seen once. This chain uses TRBV4-3 with TRBJ1-4; D is undetermined. V lost 3 bases, J lost 3 bases, and 17 bases lay in between. Germline CDR1 LGHNA, CDR2 YSLEER. This CDR3 spans 17 amino acids. The CDR3 DNA sequence: TGCGCCAGCAGCCAGGGATATCTTGGCACCCCTAATGAAAAACTGTTTTTT. Translation gives CASSQGYLGTPNEKLFF.

This clonotype was counted ten times or more. The rearrangement uses TRBV7-2 and TRBJ2-5; no reliable D call. The CDR3 sequence is 14 residues long. The germline gives CDR1 SGHTA, CDR2 FQGNSA. V dropped 0 bases and J dropped 2 bases, with 7 bases sitting between them. CDR3 in DNA: TGTGCCAGCAGCTTAGCGAGTTATCAAGAGACCCAGTACTTC. Its translation: CASSLASYQETQYF. The full variable domain, completed using reference TRBV7-2 and TRBJ2-5, is GAGVSQSPSNKVTEKGKDVELRCDPISGHTALYWYRQSLGQGLEFLIYFQGNSAPDKSGLPSDRFSAERTGGSVSTLTIQRTQQEDSAVYLCASSLASYQETQYFGPGTRLLVL.

This clonotype showed up just a few times. The rearrangement joins TRBV7-2 to TRBJ2-7, with D perhaps matching TRBD1 (5 bases). Germline assignment: CDR1 SGHTA and CDR2 FQGNSA. Trimming took 1 base from V and 3 from J, leaving 13 bases between them. This CDR3 spans 15 amino acids. The CDR3 DNA is TGTGCCAGCAGCTTAGAGTGGGGCAGTTTCTACGAGCAGTACTTC. This sequence encodes CASSLEWGSFYEQYF. The full variable domain, rest sourced from reference TRBV7-2 and TRBJ2-7, is GAGVSQSPSNKVTEKGKDVELRCDPISGHTALYWYRQSLGQGLEFLIYFQGNSAPDKSGLPSDRFSAERTGGSVSTLTIQRTQQEDSAVYLCASSLEWGSFYEQYFGPGTRLTVT.

This clonotype was seen a few times. The gene calls are TRBV5-4 and TRBJ2-7; the match to TRBD2 covers 8 bases. CDR3 length equals 14 residues. Germline-derived CDR1 and CDR2 are SGHNT and YYREEE (reference sequence). The ends lost 8 bases at V and 4 bases at J; junction bases unmatched: 11. The CDR3 sequence is CASSRGGFGYEQYF. The CDR3 coding sequence is TGTGCCAGTTCTCGGGGGGGGTTTGGGTACGAGCAGTACTTC.

This clonotype appeared many times. The chain uses TRBV7-2 and TRBJ1-3; tentative D call: TRBD1 (6 bases). The CDR3 has 20 residues. Germline lookup yields CDR1 SGHTA and CDR2 FQGNSA. Trimming cost V 5 bases and J 4 bases, with 30 bases left between them. The CDR3 sequence: CASSAGRERGGRMGGNTIYF. The DNA for the CDR3 is TGTGCCAGCAGCGCTGGTCGGGAACGAGGGGGGAGAATGGGAGGAAACACCATATATTTT.

This clonotype was observed many times. The chain combines TRBV2 with TRBJ2-6; D is unresolved. Germline V gives CDR1 SNHLY, CDR2 FYNNEI. The CDR3 extends over 14 amino acids. Trimming took off 10 bases at V and 9 bases at J, with 19 bases between the two ends. The CDR3 bases are TGTGCCACCAAAAATATGGTTACAGTCAACGTCCTGACTTTC. Its protein is CATKNMVTVNVLTF.

This clonotype was seen ten or more times. V gene TRBV7-8 combines with J gene TRBJ1-1, with D unresolved. The length of the CDR3 is 12 residues. Trimming stripped 3 bases from V and 6 bases from J, with 8 bases between. Per germline, CDR1 SGHVS and CDR2 FQNEAQ. The CDR3, as DNA: TGTGCCAGCAGCTTTCCGGGCCCTGAAGCTTTCTTT. The encoded protein is CASSFPGPEAFF.

The sample holds a few counts of this clonotype. This chain joins TRBV7-3 and TRBJ2-3; TRBD1 might be the D (7 bases). Germline assignment: CDR1 SGHTA and CDR2 FQGTGA. The ends were cut back, 5 bases at V and 2 bases at J, with 11 bases in the middle. The CDR3 totals 14 residues. CDR3 sequence reads: CASSQGGYTDTQYF. CDR3 DNA: TGTGCCAGCAGCCAGGGGGGATACACAGATACGCAGTATTTT.

The sample holds many counts of this clonotype. The chain uses TRBV7-2 and TRBJ1-5, with D unresolved. Per germline, CDR1 SGHTA and CDR2 FQGNSA. This CDR3 is built from 14 residues. V was shortened by 1 base and J by 6 bases, with 10 bases between the two germline ends. The CDR3 reads CASSLVQTGQPQHF. The CDR3 DNA follows: TGTGCCAGCAGCTTAGTGCAGACGGGTCAGCCCCAGCATTTT. Complete variable domain (other parts from reference TRBV7-2 and TRBJ1-5): GAGVSQSPSNKVTEKGKDVELRCDPISGHTALYWYRQSLGQGLEFLIYFQGNSAPDKSGLPSDRFSAERTGGSVSTLTIQRTQQEDSAVYLCASSLVQTGQPQHFGDGTRLSIL.

This clonotype was counted many times. This chain uses TRBV7-2 with TRBJ1-2; 9 bases are a match to TRBD1. Per germline, CDR1 SGHTA and CDR2 FQGNSA. Germline trimming cut 6 bases from V and 8 bases from J; bases unmatched to any gene: 4. The CDR3 length is 12 residues. The CDR3 DNA follows: TGTGCCAGCAGGCACAGGGGGCAAGGCTACACCTTC. Protein: CASRHRGQGYTF.

The sample holds a few counts of this clonotype. CDR3 residues: CASSLGDTFNQPQHF. The CDR3 region has the DNA TGTGCCAGCAGCTTGGGGGACACATTCAATCAGCCCCAGCATTTT. V and J are TRBV7-2 and TRBJ1-5; D might be TRBD1 (6 bases). The germline V and J ends were trimmed by 3 bases and 3 bases, with 12 bases remaining between them. This CDR3 spans 15 amino acids. CDR1 SGHTA and CDR2 FQGNSA come from the germline V gene.